This TCR beta chain was retrieved from a study of molecular identifiers for immune sequencing clone quantification. Study overall: Five portions were made in replicates from RNA of roughly 18,000 or 92,000 naive CD8 cells, and four underwent sequencing.

This clonotype appeared a few times. Its antigen is unknown. Sorted inputs of roughly 17,000 to 1,000,000 cells, with 10%, 30% or 50% RNA, yielded naive CD8 libraries. Based on a CD8+CD4-CCR7+CD45RA+ profile, naive CD8 T cells were sorted. Study findings and constraints: Sharing of a barcode by identical TCR molecules could cause highly expanded clone sizes to be underestimated.

Germline-derived CDR1 and CDR2 are SQVTM and ANQGSEA. The junction had 6 bases not matched to a gene; V was cut back by 6 bases and J by 2 bases. This CDR3 spans 13 amino acids. TCRdb ran MiXCR on the PCR reads and lists one entry per CDR3 protein. The sample lists approximately 590,000 distinct CDR3 sequences; roughly 27% were seen once. Material for sequencing was naive CD8+ T cells from blood, with Jurkat cell RNA spiked in. Sample subset: FACS-sorted CD8+CD4-CCR7+CD45RA+ naive T cells. The sequence was obtained from a human donor in good health. Some libraries in this study had Jurkat cell RNA spiked in. V gene TRBV29-1 combines with J gene TRBJ2-7; 8 bases are shared with TRBD2. In DNA, the CDR3 is TGCAGCGTGAAGACTAGCGACGCCTACGAGCAGTACTTC. Translation: CSVKTSDAYEQYF.